The 21 T cell receptor beta chains below all came from one sample that was sequenced in a study of blood T cells in healthy people across ages. A J-beta primer mix and a sample-barcoded 5' primer were used in a second PCR of about 7 to 12 cycles. TCRdb re-called the 5' RACE reads with MiXCR, one entry per CDR3 protein. Found here are over 1,500,000 distinct CDR3 sequences, just under 50% of them singletons; the top ten hold around 2.1%. The sample taken for sequencing was blood. The source is a woman aged 40 to 49 in good health.

This clonotype was picked up a small number of times. This chain uses TRBV4-2 with TRBJ2-7; tentatively, D is TRBD1 (6 bases). The CDR3 consists of 16 residues. The germline gives CDR1 LGHNA, CDR2 YNFKEQ. The germline V and J ends were trimmed by 0 bases and 2 bases, with 14 bases remaining between them. CDR3 nucleotide sequence: TGTGCCAGCAGCCAAGAGGCAGGGGTGACCGCCTACGAGCAGTACTTC. It encodes CASSQEAGVTAYEQYF.

This rearrangement joins TRBV7-2 to TRBJ1-4, with D unclear. With 3 bases removed from V and 0 bases from J, the gap between germline ends came to 8 bases. CDR3 length: 15 amino acids. Germline V gene lookup returns CDR1 SGHTA and CDR2 FQGNSA. The CDR3 DNA follows: TGTGCCAGCAGCTTCATCGGGGCAACTAATGAAAAACTGTTTTTT. Its translation: CASSFIGATNEKLFF.

This clonotype was counted a few times. This chain connects TRBV7-2 to TRBJ1-2, with D unclear. The length of the CDR3 is 15 residues. Germline V gives CDR1 SGHTA, CDR2 FQGNSA. Trimming shortened V by 1 base and J by 6 bases, and 15 bases separated the two germline ends. CDR3 coding DNA: TGTGCCAGCAGCTTAGACGTCCTGCCCAGAGATGGCTACACCTTC. It yields the protein CASSLDVLPRDGYTF.

The chain combines TRBV5-6 with TRBJ2-3; 7 bases map to TRBD1. CDR3 size: 14 residues. Germline values: CDR1 SGHDT, CDR2 YYEEEE. V lost 4 bases to trimming and J lost 3 bases; unmatched junction nucleotides: 5. CDR3: CASSAGGWTDTQYF. The CDR3 DNA reads as TGTGCCAGCAGCGCAGGGGGTTGGACAGATACGCAGTATTTT. Full variable domain (missing parts from reference TRBV5-6 and TRBJ2-3): DAGVTQSPTHLIKTRGQQVTLRCSPKSGHDTVSWYQQALGQGPQFIFQYYEEEERQRGNFPDRFSGHQFPNYSSELNVNALLLGDSALYLCASSAGGWTDTQYFGPGTRLTVL.

Note on this clonotype: One end of the junction does not line up with germline, which may come from a read error. The V and J genes are TRBV7-7 and TRBJ2-7; no firm D call. Germline CDR1 and CDR2: SSHAT and FNYEAQ (reference sequence). The CDR3 has 15 residues. This CDR3 is CASSPSLGSAYEQYF. The CDR3, as DNA: TGTGCTAGCAGCCCATCCCTAGGTAGTGCCTACGAGCAGTACTTC. The variable domain in full, completed from reference TRBV7-7 and TRBJ2-7, reads GAGVSQSPRYKVTKRGQDVTLRCDPISSHATLYWYQQALGQGPEFLTYFNYEAQPDKSGLPSDRFSAERPEGSISTLTIQRTEQRDSAMYRCASSPSLGSAYEQYFGPGTRLTVT.

The genes are TRBV20-1 and TRBJ2-7; 9 nucleotides match TRBD1. J was trimmed by 6 bases and V by 4 bases; bases with no gene match: 10. This CDR3 region has 14 residues. Germline lookup yields CDR1 DFQATT and CDR2 SNEGSKA (reference sequence). This chain's CDR3 is CSAKTGTGIAEQYF. The CDR3 DNA is TGCAGTGCTAAGACCGGGACAGGGATAGCCGAGCAGTACTTC.

This clonotype occurred once. At one boundary the junction diverges from the germline segment, which might be a read error. The J gene is TRBJ2-5, the V gene TRBV7-9; TRBD1 agrees at 7 bases. The germline gives CDR1 SEHNR, CDR2 FQNEAQ (reference sequence). The CDR3 is 14 amino acids. The CDR3 bases are TGTGCCGGCAGCTTAGGGGGCAGCCAAGAGACCCAGTACTTC. Its translation: CAGSLGGSQETQYF.

V and J are TRBV6-2 or TRBV6-3 and TRBJ2-4; 8 nucleotides match TRBD1. This CDR3 is built from 14 residues. Losses at the gene ends were 4 bases for V and 11 bases for J; bases not matched to a gene: 10. Looked up from germline, CDR1 is MNHEY and CDR2 is SVGEGT. CDR3 DNA: TGTGCCAGCAGTTCCCCTAGGGACAGGCTATTTCAGTACTTC. Its protein is CASSSPRDRLFQYF.

The gene calls are TRBV28 and TRBJ1-2, with 7 bases that match TRBD1. J was trimmed by 5 bases and V by 5 bases; bases with no gene match: 5. CDR1 is MDHEN, CDR2 SYDVKM, per germline. The CDR3 consists of 13 residues. Here the CDR3 reads CASSDRERYGYTF. The CDR3 bases are TGTGCCAGCAGTGACAGGGAAAGATATGGCTACACCTTC.

This clonotype turned up a few times. The rearrangement links TRBV20-1 to TRBJ2-5; 8 positions match TRBD1. The germline V gene encodes CDR1 DFQATT and CDR2 SNEGSKA (reference sequence). Trimming took 4 bases from V and 0 from J; bases not matched to a gene: 10. The CDR3 covers 16 residues. The DNA for the CDR3 is TGCAGTGCTATAACCACGTGGACAGGGTACCAAGAGACCCAGTACTTC. It codes for CSAITTWTGYQETQYF.

This clonotype showed up just once. V and J are TRBV20-1 and TRBJ2-2; unclear D gene. Germline V gives CDR1 DFQATT, CDR2 SNEGSKA (reference sequence). The ends were cut back, 7 bases at V and 3 bases at J, with 15 bases in the middle. The CDR3 consists of 14 residues. The CDR3 sequence: CSVLVEADTGELFF. CDR3 in DNA: TGCAGTGTTCTGGTAGAGGCCGACACCGGGGAGCTGTTTTTT.

The chain carries TRBV28 and TRBJ2-5; the D is unclear. TRBJ2-7 matches the DNA end more closely, so the J call is doubtful. CDR3 length equals 15 residues. Germline CDR1 is MDHEN and CDR2 is SYDVKM. The CDR3 sequence is CASSLSDGRAYEQYF. The CDR3 coding sequence is TGTGCCAGCAGTTTATCGGACGGCCGGGCTTACGAGCAGTACTTC.

V usage is TRBV5-1 and J usage is TRBJ2-5, with 8 bases aligning to TRBD1. The CDR3 length is 16 residues. Germline trimming cut 1 base from V and 7 bases from J; bases unmatched to any gene: 12. The germline gives CDR1 SGHRS, CDR2 YFSETQ. The CDR3 sequence: CASSLRQGANGGTQYF. As DNA, the CDR3 is TGCGCCAGCAGCTTGAGGCAGGGGGCGAACGGAGGGACCCAGTACTTC.

This clonotype was observed a handful of times. This chain connects TRBV6-2 or TRBV6-3 to TRBJ2-7; possibly TRBD2 for D (6 bases). CDR3 length: 14 amino acids. Germline V gives CDR1 MNHEY, CDR2 SVGEGT. Trimming pared 3 bases from V and 2 bases from J, leaving 11 bases between. In DNA, the CDR3 is TGTGCCAGCAGTTATGTTGGCGGGGCCTACGAGCAGTACTTC. As protein: CASSYVGGAYEQYF.

Turning to this clonotype: At one boundary the junction diverges from the germline segment, which might be a read error. The chain links TRBV7-2 to TRBJ2-3; TRBD1 might be the D (6 bases). CDR1 and CDR2 (germline): SGHTA, FQGNSA. This CDR3 is 14 amino acids long. CDR3 DNA: TGCGCCAGCAGCTTGGGACACAACACAGATACGCAGTATTTT. Translation: CASSLGHNTDTQYF.

The gene calls are TRBV6-6 and TRBJ2-1, with 9 positions matching TRBD2. The CDR3 length is 15 residues. V gave up 8 bases and J gave up 5 bases; unmatched junction bases: 10. Germline V gene data show CDR1 as MNHNY and CDR2 as SVGAGI (reference sequence). CDR3: CASAQGGGGNNEQFF. The CDR3 DNA reads TGTGCCAGCGCCCAGGGCGGGGGGGGTAACAATGAGCAGTTCTTC.

The CDR3 is CASSAGGGAHQPQHF. The CDR3 DNA reads TGTGCCAGCAGCGCCGGAGGGGGGGCCCATCAGCCCCAGCATTTT. The gene calls are TRBV9 and TRBJ1-5, with D tentatively TRBD1 (6 bases). V lost 3 bases, J lost 5 bases, and 15 bases lay in between. The germline V gene has CDR1 SGDLS and CDR2 YYNGEE. CDR3 size: 15 residues.

A remark on this clonotype: Compared with germline, one end of the junction differs, possibly owing to a read error. CDR3 sequence: CAGSLDWTGVRNEQFF. For the CDR3, the DNA is TGTGCCGGCAGCTTGGATTGGACAGGGGTTCGGAATGAGCAGTTCTTC. This chain uses TRBV5-6 with TRBJ2-1; 9 nucleotides line up with TRBD1. The CDR3 is 16 residues long. CDR1 and CDR2 from the germline V gene are SGHDT and YYEEEE.

The chain couples TRBV4-2 to TRBJ2-7; 10 bases match TRBD2. After removal of 3 bases from V and 2 bases from J, the junction contained 7 bases not matched to a gene. Per the germline V gene, CDR1 is LGHNA and CDR2 is YNFKEQ. This CDR3 spans 16 amino acids. CDR3 coding DNA: TGTGCCAGCAGCCATGCCATAGCGGGGGGCACCTACGAGCAGTACTTC. It yields the protein CASSHAIAGGTYEQYF.

The V gene is TRBV7-2, the J gene TRBJ2-1; D is unclear. This CDR3 region has 13 residues. V was clipped by 2 bases and J by 7 bases, with 9 bases between them. Germline CDR1 reads SGHTA; CDR2 reads FQGNSA. This chain's CDR3 is CASSLRVPNEQFF. The CDR3 bases are TGTGCCAGCAGCTTAAGGGTGCCGAATGAGCAGTTCTTC.

This chain connects TRBV9 to TRBJ1-1, with D tentatively TRBD1 (6 bases). The CDR3 is made up of 15 amino acids. Deletions cut 0 bases from V and 1 base from J, with 10 bases between. Per germline, CDR1 SGDLS and CDR2 YYNGEE. This CDR3 is CASSVGGGGNTEAFF. The CDR3 DNA follows: TGTGCCAGCAGCGTAGGAGGGGGAGGGAACACTGAAGCTTTCTTT.